This TCR beta chain was obtained from a study of blood T cells in healthy people across ages. Through a sample-barcoded 5' primer and a J-beta primer mix, a second PCR was run for roughly 6 to 11 cycles. TCRdb reprocessed the 5' RACE reads via MiXCR and lists one record per CDR3 protein. The sample holds hundreds of thousands of distinct CDR3 sequences, 20% to 30% seen once. J was trimmed by 5 bases and V by 5 bases; bases with no gene match: 8. The CDR3 contains 15 residues. This clonotype was seen just once. Another study also made use of these data, one on T cells of mothers and their children.

The sequence derives from a boy aged 5-17 years in good health. This chain joins TRBV12-3 or TRBV12-4 and TRBJ2-2; 7 bases align to TRBD1. Sequencing was carried out using blood. The CDR3: CASSRQGMRTGELFF. CDR3 nucleotides: TGTGCCAGCAGTCGACAGGGAATGAGGACCGGGGAGCTGTTTTTT.